The sequence of this T cell receptor (beta chain) was determined in a study of blood T cell repertoires in COVID-19 (dated by TCRdb to the early 2020s). In terms of the full investigation: Samples covering the acute and convalescent phases of COVID-19 were provided by collaborators in the United States, Italy and Spain. The sample metadata nearly always contained a de-identified subject ID, COVID-19 status, age in years and sex. HLA class I and class II types, where available, came from metadata supplied by the sample provider rather than from assay-based typing. Subjects who had been exposed to COVID-19, were actively infected with it, or had recovered from it provided the deeply sampled blood TCRbeta repertoires that made up the dataset. The repertoires were released in a freely available public database intended as a resource for research on the immune response to SARS-CoV-2. Samples came from the ongoing ImmuneRACE study (first 160 participants) plus 1,254 subjects from 6 global collaborators. The material from the prospective study consisted of cDNA or gDNA derived from T cells, B-cell-depleted T cells, or PBMCs.

The collaborating institutions used their own protocols to collect whole blood in K2EDTA tubes. For TCRbeta analysis, collaborator samples were shipped as frozen whole blood, as isolated PBMCs, or as DNA extracted from either sample type. The paper as a whole reports these results and caveats: Clinical and demographic metadata were provided uncurated, with the amount varying by source and participant.

This clone was recorded once. There is no known antigen for this receptor. No base-level quality is on record; no much larger clone is a single base apart. TCRbeta CDR3 regions were amplified from genomic DNA using the immunoSEQ Assay, a bias-controlled multiplex PCR. On the study's bioinformatics: The number of nucleated cells in each sample was estimated from the amplification of reference gene primers within the assay. To quantify the absolute abundance of each unique TCRbeta CDR3 rearrangement, sequence reads were collapsed and filtered. For each sample, productive Simpson clonality was calculated as the square root of Simpson's diversity index over productive rearrangements. The table comes from immuneACCESS by way of TCRdb, which keeps in-frame sequences with V and J called. Part of the clones is missing from these tables; in studies checked, under half for an unresolved V gene and the rest for unknown reasons. The V and J calls and clone size come from that table; D and trimming were worked out from the DNA. This sample has more than 70,000 clones in its table, and about nine tenths of those were observed once. 5% to 6.5% of the sample goes to the ten largest clones.

V is cut by 0 bases and J by 2 bases, and the space between the germline ends is 14 bases. From the germline V gene, CDR1 is MGHRA and CDR2 is YSYEKL. From its cysteine to its phenylalanine, the CDR3 spans 17 amino acids. This entry keeps only the CDR3 DNA: 51 bases, framed from base 1. Rearrangement joined TRBV4-1 to TRBJ1-5, with no confident D gene call. The sequence came from a woman under 30 with acute or convalescent COVID-19. Material: peripheral blood. The CDR3 protein sequence reads: CASSQDLRDLGNQPQHF. In nucleotides, the sequence is TGCGCCAGCAGCCAAGATCTGCGGGATCTGGGCAATCAGCCCCAGCATTTT.